These 5 T cell receptor beta chains came from one sample sequenced in a study of CD8 T cells in Susac syndrome. The authors reverse transcribed about 0.45 to 1 ug RNA with random hexamers. MiXCR, run by TCRdb on the immunoSEQ multiplex PCR reads, gives a single entry per CDR3 protein. Here the sample spans 150,000 to 200,000 distinct CDR3 sequences, roughly 95% being singletons. The sequencing input was CD4+ T cells from PBMCs. The receptors here all came from a human donor with Susac syndrome.

This chain links TRBV5-1 with TRBJ2-2; TRBD1 agrees at 7 bases. The J segment lost 1 base and the V segment lost 7 bases, leaving 10 bases of the junction unmatched. This CDR3 comprises 16 residues. The V gene's germline CDR1 is SGHRS and CDR2 YFSETQ. CDR3 in amino acids: CASRLPGQQNTGELFF. The CDR3 DNA reads TGCGCCAGCCGCCTCCCGGGACAGCAGAACACCGGGGAGCTGTTTTTT.

J is TRBJ2-3 and V is TRBV5-1; 7 positions agree with TRBD1. J was trimmed by 0 bases and V by 0 bases; bases with no gene match: 4. The CDR3 runs 16 residues. The germline gives CDR1 SGHRS, CDR2 YFSETQ. CDR3 sequence reads: CASSLAWGQSTDTQYF. CDR3 coding DNA: TGCGCCAGCAGCTTGGCCTGGGGACAGAGCACAGATACGCAGTATTTT. Full variable domain (rest looked up from reference TRBV5-1 and TRBJ2-3): KAGVTQTPRYLIKTRGQQVTLSCSPISGHRSVSWYQQTPGQGLQFLFEYFSETQRNKGNFPGRFSGRQFSNSRSEMNVSTLELGDSALYLCASSLAWGQSTDTQYFGPGTRLTVL.

V and J are TRBV9 and TRBJ2-7; no firm D call. V was shortened by 0 bases and J by 6 bases, with 13 bases between the two germline ends. CDR1 and CDR2 from the germline V gene are SGDLS and YYNGEE. CDR3 length: 14 residues. CDR3 nucleotides: TGTGCCAGCAGCGTAGTTGGCAGCGACGGCGAGCAGTACTTC. Its translation is CASSVVGSDGEQYF.

J is TRBJ1-1 and V is TRBV6-2 or TRBV6-3; D perhaps matches TRBD1 (5 bases). The CDR3 totals 13 residues. Trimming removed 6 bases at V and 1 base at J, with 9 bases between. The V gene's germline CDR1 is MNHEY and CDR2 SVGEGT. CDR3 DNA sequence: TGTGCCAGCAGCTCAGACAGGAACACTGAAGCTTTCTTT. Translation: CASSSDRNTEAFF.

V is TRBV6-2 or TRBV6-3 and J is TRBJ1-1; D is uncertain. Per the germline V gene, CDR1 is MNHEY and CDR2 is SVGEGT. The CDR3 is made up of 14 amino acids. V lost 0 bases and J lost 0, with 5 bases in between. The DNA of the CDR3 is TGTGCCAGCAGTTACTCCCAGGTGAACACTGAAGCTTTCTTT. Its translation is CASSYSQVNTEAFF.